Listed below are T cell receptor beta chains from one sample, sequenced in a study of identical twins' blood T cells. TCRdb independently ran MiXCR on the 5' RACE reads; one entry per CDR3 protein. Of 300,000 to 450,000 distinct CDR3 sequences in the sample, over 25% were seen once. The sequenced sample consisted of PBMCs. The receptor set was obtained from a woman aged 18-50 years in good health. Both conserved end residues are part of each CDR3. D genes are given only for firm matches. Some rows have no size entry. The others give once, few or many, or a class for an expanded clone.

v_call: TRBV7-9; j_call: TRBJ1-4; d_call: .; clone_size: .; cdr3_nt: TGTACCAGCAGCCAAGATAGGCTTCGCCATGAAAAACTGTTTTTT; cdr3_aa: CTSSQDRLRHEKLFF
v_call: TRBV20-1; j_call: TRBJ2-3; d_call: .; clone_size: few; cdr3_nt: TGCAGTGCTAGAGATAGGACAGATACGCAGTATTTT; cdr3_aa: CSARDRTDTQYF
v_call: TRBV9; j_call: TRBJ2-1; d_call: .; clone_size: .; cdr3_nt: TGTGCCAGCAGCGTCACTCGGGGGTTCCCGCAGTTCTTC; cdr3_aa: CASSVTRGFPQFF
v_call: TRBV29-1; j_call: TRBJ2-1; d_call: .; clone_size: few; cdr3_nt: TGCAGCGGGACAGCATCCTACAATGAGCAGTTCTTC; cdr3_aa: CSGTASYNEQFF
v_call: TRBV5-6; j_call: TRBJ2-3; d_call: TRBD2; clone_size: .; cdr3_nt: TGTGCCAGCAGCATACTAGCGGCAGGGGCAGACACGCAGTATTTT; cdr3_aa: CASSILAAGADTQYF
v_call: TRBV5-1; j_call: TRBJ1-1; d_call: .; clone_size: .; cdr3_nt: TGCGCCAGCAGCGTGGGTGATGGCAACACTGAAGCTTTCTTT; cdr3_aa: CASSVGDGNTEAFF
v_call: TRBV20-1; j_call: TRBJ2-5; d_call: .; clone_size: few; cdr3_nt: TGCAGTGCTAAAGGAGCGGTCCAAGAGACCCAGTACTTC; cdr3_aa: CSAKGAVQETQYF
v_call: TRBV5-1; j_call: TRBJ2-3; d_call: TRBD2; clone_size: .; cdr3_nt: TGCGCCAGTCAGGGACTAGCGGGAACAGATACGCAGTATTTT; cdr3_aa: CASQGLAGTDTQYF
v_call: TRBV6-4; j_call: TRBJ1-2; d_call: TRBD1; clone_size: .; cdr3_nt: TGTGCCAGCAGTGACTCCTATCGACAGGGATCTTCTGCGAAATATGGCTACACCTTC; cdr3_aa: CASSDSYRQGSSAKYGYTF
v_call: TRBV20-1; j_call: TRBJ1-4; d_call: TRBD1; clone_size: .; cdr3_nt: TGCAGTGCTAGAGCGACCGGGACAGGGGGTGAAAAACTGTTTTTT; cdr3_aa: CSARATGTGGEKLFF
v_call: TRBV6-4; j_call: TRBJ1-3; d_call: .; clone_size: .; cdr3_nt: TGTGCCAGCAGGCCAAATGGGGCGCCTGTAAACACCATATATTTT; cdr3_aa: CASRPNGAPVNTIYF
v_call: TRBV3-1; j_call: TRBJ2-2; d_call: .; clone_size: many; cdr3_nt: TGTGCCAGCAGCCAACTATTGGGACCATCGAACACCGGGGAGCTGTTTTTT; cdr3_aa: CASSQLLGPSNTGELFF
v_call: TRBV19; j_call: TRBJ1-6; d_call: TRBD1; clone_size: few; cdr3_nt: TGTGCCAGTAGACAATGGACAGGGGATAATTCACCCCTCCACTTT; cdr3_aa: CASRQWTGDNSPLHF
v_call: TRBV10-3; j_call: TRBJ2-3; d_call: .; clone_size: many; cdr3_nt: TGTGCCATCAGCTGGCCTTCTAGCACAGATACGCAGTATTTT; cdr3_aa: CAISWPSSTDTQYF
v_call: TRBV18; j_call: TRBJ2-5; d_call: .; clone_size: many; cdr3_nt: TGTGCCAGCTCACTACATACAGGTCAAGAGACCCAGTACTTC; cdr3_aa: CASSLHTGQETQYF
v_call: TRBV5-1; j_call: TRBJ2-2; d_call: TRBD2; clone_size: few; cdr3_nt: TGCGCCAGCAGCATGCGGGAGAACGGGGAGCTGTTTTTT; cdr3_aa: CASSMRENGELFF
v_call: TRBV11-2; j_call: TRBJ1-2; d_call: .; clone_size: .; cdr3_nt: TGTGCCAGCAGCTTAGTGGCGGTCTATGGCTACACCTTC; cdr3_aa: CASSLVAVYGYTF
v_call: TRBV20-1; j_call: TRBJ1-2; d_call: .; clone_size: many; cdr3_nt: TGCAGTGCTTCACTTATGAGGGGCTACACCTTC; cdr3_aa: CSASLMRGYTF
v_call: TRBV9; j_call: TRBJ1-1; d_call: .; clone_size: few; cdr3_nt: TGTGCCAGCAGCGTCGACCCCGGGGCAAGGACTGAAGCTTTCTTT; cdr3_aa: CASSVDPGARTEAFF
v_call: TRBV20-1; j_call: TRBJ2-3; d_call: .; clone_size: .; cdr3_nt: TGCAGTGCATCGGTGGGGGTCCATGGTACGCAGTATTTT; cdr3_aa: CSASVGVHGTQYF
v_call: TRBV28; j_call: TRBJ2-1; d_call: .; clone_size: .; cdr3_nt: TGTGCCAGCAGTGGGGCTTCCGAGGGGGTCAATGAGCAGTTCTTC; cdr3_aa: CASSGASEGVNEQFF
v_call: TRBV5-1; j_call: TRBJ2-1; d_call: .; clone_size: few; cdr3_nt: TGCGCCAGCAGCAGGACCGGGACTCCCAATCCCTTCGACAATGAGCAGTTCTTC; cdr3_aa: CASSRTGTPNPFDNEQFF
v_call: TRBV29-1; j_call: TRBJ1-1; d_call: TRBD1; clone_size: once; cdr3_nt: TGCGGCGTTCTCCGGACAGGGGTGAGCACTGAAGCTTTCTTT; cdr3_aa: CGVLRTGVSTEAFF